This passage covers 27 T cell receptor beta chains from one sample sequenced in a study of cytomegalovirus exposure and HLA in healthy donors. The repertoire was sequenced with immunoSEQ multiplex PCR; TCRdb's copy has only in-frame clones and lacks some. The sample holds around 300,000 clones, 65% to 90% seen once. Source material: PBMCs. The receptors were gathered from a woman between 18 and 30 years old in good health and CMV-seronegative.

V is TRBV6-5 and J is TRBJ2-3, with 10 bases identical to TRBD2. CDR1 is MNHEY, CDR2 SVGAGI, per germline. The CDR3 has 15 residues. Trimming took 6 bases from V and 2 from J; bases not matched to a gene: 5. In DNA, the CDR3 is TGTGCCAGCAGCCTAGCGGGAGTGATCACAGATACGCAGTATTTT. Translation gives CASSLAGVITDTQYF.

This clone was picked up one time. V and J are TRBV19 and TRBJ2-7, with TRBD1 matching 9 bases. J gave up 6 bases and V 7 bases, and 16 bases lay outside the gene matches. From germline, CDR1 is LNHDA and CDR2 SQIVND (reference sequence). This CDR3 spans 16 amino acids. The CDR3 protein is CASTPGGTGLFSEQYF. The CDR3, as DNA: TGTGCCAGTACCCCCGGGGGGACAGGGCTTTTTAGCGAGCAGTACTTC.

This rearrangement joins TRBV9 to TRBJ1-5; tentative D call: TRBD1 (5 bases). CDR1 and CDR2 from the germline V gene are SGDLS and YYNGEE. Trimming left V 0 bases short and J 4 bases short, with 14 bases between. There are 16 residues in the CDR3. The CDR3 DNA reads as TGTGCCAGCAGCGTAGATGATCTGGGGGGAAATCAGCCCCAGCATTTT. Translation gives CASSVDDLGGNQPQHF.

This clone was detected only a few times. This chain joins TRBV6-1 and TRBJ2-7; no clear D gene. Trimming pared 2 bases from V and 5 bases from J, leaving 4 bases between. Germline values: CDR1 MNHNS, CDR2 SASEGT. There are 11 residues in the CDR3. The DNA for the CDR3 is TGTGCCAGCAGTGAATGGCACGAGCAGTACTTC. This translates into CASSEWHEQYF.

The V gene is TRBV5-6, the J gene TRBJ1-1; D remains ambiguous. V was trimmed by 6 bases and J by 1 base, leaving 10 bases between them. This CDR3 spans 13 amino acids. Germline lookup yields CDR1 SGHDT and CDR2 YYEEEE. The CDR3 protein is CASKVLENTEAFF. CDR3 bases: TGTGCCAGCAAAGTACTAGAGAACACTGAAGCTTTCTTT.

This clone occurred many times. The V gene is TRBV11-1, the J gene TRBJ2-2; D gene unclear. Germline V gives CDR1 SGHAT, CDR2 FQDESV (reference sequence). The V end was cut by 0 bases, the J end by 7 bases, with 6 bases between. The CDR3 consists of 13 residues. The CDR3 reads CASSLAPDGELFF. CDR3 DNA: TGTGCCAGCAGCTTAGCCCCAGACGGGGAGCTGTTTTTT.

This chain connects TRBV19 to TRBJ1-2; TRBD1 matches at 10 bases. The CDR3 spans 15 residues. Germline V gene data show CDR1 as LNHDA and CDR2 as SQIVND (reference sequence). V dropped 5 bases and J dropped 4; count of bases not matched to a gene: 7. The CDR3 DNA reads TGTGCCAGTAGTCTCGGACAGGGGGTTGCCTATGGCTACACCTTC. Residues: CASSLGQGVAYGYTF.

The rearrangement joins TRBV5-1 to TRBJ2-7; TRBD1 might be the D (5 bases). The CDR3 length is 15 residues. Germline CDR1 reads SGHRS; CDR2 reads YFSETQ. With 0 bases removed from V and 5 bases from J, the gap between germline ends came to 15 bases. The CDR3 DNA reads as TGCGCCAGCAGCTTGGGATTGGGTTTAGGGGACGAGCAGTACTTC. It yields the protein CASSLGLGLGDEQYF.

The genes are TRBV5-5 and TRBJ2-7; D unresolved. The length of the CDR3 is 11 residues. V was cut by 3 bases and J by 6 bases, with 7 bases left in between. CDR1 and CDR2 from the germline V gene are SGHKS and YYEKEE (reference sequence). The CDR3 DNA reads TGTGCCAGCAGCTCCCTACTCGAGCAGTACTTC. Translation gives CASSSLLEQYF.

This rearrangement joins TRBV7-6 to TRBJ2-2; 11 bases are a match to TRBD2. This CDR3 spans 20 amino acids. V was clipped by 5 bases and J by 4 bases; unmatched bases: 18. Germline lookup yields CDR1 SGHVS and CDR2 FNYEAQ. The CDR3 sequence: CASSPSGTETSGDSTGELFF. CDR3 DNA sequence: TGTGCCAGCAGCCCTTCCGGGACAGAGACTAGCGGGGACTCCACCGGGGAGCTGTTTTTT.

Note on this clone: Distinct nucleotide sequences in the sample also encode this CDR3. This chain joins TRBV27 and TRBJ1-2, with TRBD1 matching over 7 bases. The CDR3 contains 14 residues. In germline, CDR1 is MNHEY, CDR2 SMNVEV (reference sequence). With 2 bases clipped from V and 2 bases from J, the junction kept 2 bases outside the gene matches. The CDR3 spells CASSLEGANYGYTF. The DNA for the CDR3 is TGTGCCAGCAGTTTAGAGGGGGCCAACTATGGCTACACCTTC.

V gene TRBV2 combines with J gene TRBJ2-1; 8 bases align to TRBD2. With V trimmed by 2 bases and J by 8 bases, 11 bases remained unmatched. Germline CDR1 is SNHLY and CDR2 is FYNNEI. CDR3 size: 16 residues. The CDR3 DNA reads TGTGCCAGCAGTGAAATTACCAGCGGGAGTTGGTATGAGCAGTTCTTC. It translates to CASSEITSGSWYEQFF.

CDR3 sequence: CASSVGGLAYNEQFF. The CDR3 DNA sequence: TGTGCCAGCAGTGTCGGGGGGCTGGCCTACAATGAGCAGTTCTTC. The chain employs TRBV25-1 and TRBJ2-1; tentative D call: TRBD2 (7 bases). This CDR3 has 15 amino acids. Germline V CDR1 and CDR2: MGHDK, SYGVNS. Deletions cut 4 bases from V and 2 bases from J, with 12 bases between.

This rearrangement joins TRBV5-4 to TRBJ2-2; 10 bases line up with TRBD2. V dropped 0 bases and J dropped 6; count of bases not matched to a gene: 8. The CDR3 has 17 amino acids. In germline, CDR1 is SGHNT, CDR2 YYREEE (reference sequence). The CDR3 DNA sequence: TGTGCCAGCAGCTTGGACAGCGGGGGGGCCGACGCCGGGGAGCTGTTTTTT. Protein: CASSLDSGGADAGELFF.

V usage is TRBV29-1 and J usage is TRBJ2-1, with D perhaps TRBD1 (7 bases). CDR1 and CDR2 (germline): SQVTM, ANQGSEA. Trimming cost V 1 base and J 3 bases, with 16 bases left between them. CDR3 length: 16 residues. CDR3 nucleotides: TGCAGCGTTGAAGGTCTGAGGAGGGGGCACTACAATGAGCAGTTCTTC. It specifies CSVEGLRRGHYNEQFF.

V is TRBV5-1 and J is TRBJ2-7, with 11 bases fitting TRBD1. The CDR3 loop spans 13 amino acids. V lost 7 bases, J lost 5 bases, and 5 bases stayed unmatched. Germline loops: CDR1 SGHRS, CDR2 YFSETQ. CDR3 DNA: TGCGCCAGCGGAGGGACAGGGGGGGACGAGCAGTACTTC. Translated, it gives CASGGTGGDEQYF.

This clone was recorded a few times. CDR3 nucleotide sequence: TGTGCCTGGAGTCCCAGAGGGGGATATGGCTACACCTTC. Protein sequence: CAWSPRGGYGYTF. This chain connects TRBV30 to TRBJ1-2; D might be TRBD1 (6 bases). The V and J ends lost 2 bases and 5 bases respectively, with 12 bases between them. Germline values: CDR1 GTSNPN, CDR2 SVGIG (reference sequence). This CDR3 contains 13 residues.

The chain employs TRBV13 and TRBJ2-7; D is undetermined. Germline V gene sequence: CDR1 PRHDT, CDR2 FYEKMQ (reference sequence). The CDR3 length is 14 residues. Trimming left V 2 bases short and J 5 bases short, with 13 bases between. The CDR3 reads CASSLPGFGHEQYF. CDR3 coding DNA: TGTGCCAGCAGCTTACCGGGTTTTGGCCACGAGCAGTACTTC.

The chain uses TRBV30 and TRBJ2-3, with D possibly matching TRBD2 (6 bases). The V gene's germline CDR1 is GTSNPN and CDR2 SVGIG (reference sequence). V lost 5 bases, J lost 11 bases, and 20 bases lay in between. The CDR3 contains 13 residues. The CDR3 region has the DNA TGTGCCTGGGGCAACACCTTGAGCGGGCAGCAGTATTTT. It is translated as CAWGNTLSGQQYF. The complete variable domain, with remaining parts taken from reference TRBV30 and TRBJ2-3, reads SQTIHQWPATLVQPVGSPLSLECTVEGTSNPNLYWYRQAAGRGLQLLFYSVGIGQISSEVPQNLSASRPQDRQFILSSKKLLLSDSGFYLCAWGNTLSGQQYFGPGTRLTVL.

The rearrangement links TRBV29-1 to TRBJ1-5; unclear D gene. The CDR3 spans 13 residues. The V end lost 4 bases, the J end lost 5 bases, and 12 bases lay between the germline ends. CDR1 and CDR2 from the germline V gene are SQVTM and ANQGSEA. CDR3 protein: CSVVPRPDQPQHF. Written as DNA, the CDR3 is TGCAGCGTTGTCCCCAGGCCTGATCAGCCCCAGCATTTT. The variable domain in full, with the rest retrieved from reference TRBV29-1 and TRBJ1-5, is SAVISQKPSRDICQRGTSLTIQCQVDSQVTMMFWYRQQPGQSLTLIATANQGSEATYESGFVIDKFPISRPNLTFSTLTVSNMSPEDSSIYLCSVVPRPDQPQHFGDGTRLSIL.

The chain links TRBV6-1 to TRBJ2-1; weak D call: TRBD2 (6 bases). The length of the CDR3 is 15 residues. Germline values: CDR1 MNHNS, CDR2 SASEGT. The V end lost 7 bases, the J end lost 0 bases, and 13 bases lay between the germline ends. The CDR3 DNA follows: TGTGCCAGCAATTTAGCGGAGAGCTCCTACAATGAGCAGTTCTTC. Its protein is CASNLAESSYNEQFF.

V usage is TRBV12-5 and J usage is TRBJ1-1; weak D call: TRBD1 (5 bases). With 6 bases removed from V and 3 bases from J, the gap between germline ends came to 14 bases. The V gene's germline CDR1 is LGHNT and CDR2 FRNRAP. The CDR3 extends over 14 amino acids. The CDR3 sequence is CASGPLDSHTEAFF. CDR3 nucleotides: TGTGCTAGTGGCCCCCTCGACAGTCACACTGAAGCTTTCTTT.

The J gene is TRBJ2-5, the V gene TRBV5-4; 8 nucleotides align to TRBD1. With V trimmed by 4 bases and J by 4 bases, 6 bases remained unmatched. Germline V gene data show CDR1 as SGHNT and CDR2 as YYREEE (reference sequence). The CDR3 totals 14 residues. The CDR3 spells CASSMQGALETQYF. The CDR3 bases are TGTGCCAGCAGCATGCAGGGGGCTTTAGAGACCCAGTACTTC.

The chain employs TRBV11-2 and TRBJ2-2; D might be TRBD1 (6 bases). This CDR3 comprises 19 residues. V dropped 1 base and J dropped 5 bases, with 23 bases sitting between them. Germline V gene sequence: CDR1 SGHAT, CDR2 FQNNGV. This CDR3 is CASSLVGWGTPRITGELFF. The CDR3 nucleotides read TGTGCCAGCAGCTTAGTGGGGTGGGGGACACCACGGATAACCGGGGAGCTGTTTTTT.

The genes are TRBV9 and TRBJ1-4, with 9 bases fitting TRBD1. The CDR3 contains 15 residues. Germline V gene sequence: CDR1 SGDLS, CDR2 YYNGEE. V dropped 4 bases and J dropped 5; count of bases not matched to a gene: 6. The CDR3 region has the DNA TGTGCCAGCAGCTCGACAGGGGGGTTGAATGAAAAACTGTTTTTT. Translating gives CASSSTGGLNEKLFF.

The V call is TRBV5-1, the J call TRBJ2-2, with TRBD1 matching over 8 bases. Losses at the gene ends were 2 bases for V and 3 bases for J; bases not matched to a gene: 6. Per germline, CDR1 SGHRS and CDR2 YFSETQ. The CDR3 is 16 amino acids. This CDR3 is CASSFLPDRDTGELFF. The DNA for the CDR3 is TGCGCCAGCAGCTTTCTTCCGGACAGGGACACCGGGGAGCTGTTTTTT. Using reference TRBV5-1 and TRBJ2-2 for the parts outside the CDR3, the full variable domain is KAGVTQTPRYLIKTRGQQVTLSCSPISGHRSVSWYQQTPGQGLQFLFEYFSETQRNKGNFPGRFSGRQFSNSRSEMNVSTLELGDSALYLCASSFLPDRDTGELFFGEGSRLTVL.

In nucleotides, the CDR3 is TGTGCCTGGAGTTATGGCCCGGGGGACCCCGGCTATGAAAAACTGTTTTTT. Translated: CAWSYGPGDPGYEKLFF. V gene TRBV30 combines with J gene TRBJ1-4; possibly TRBD1 for D (5 bases). This CDR3 has 17 amino acids. Trimming pared 2 bases from V and 6 bases from J, leaving 22 bases between. Germline lookup yields CDR1 GTSNPN and CDR2 SVGIG (reference sequence). Drawing the rest from reference TRBV30 and TRBJ1-4, the complete variable domain is SQTIHQWPATLVQPVGSPLSLECTVEGTSNPNLYWYRQAAGRGLQLLFYSVGIGQISSEVPQNLSASRPQDRQFILSSKKLLLSDSGFYLCAWSYGPGDPGYEKLFFGSGTQLSVL.